A single T cell receptor (beta chain) is shown here with its context. Sequenced by immunoSEQ multiplex PCR; TCRdb stores in-frame clones only, minus some. The repertoire holds 76,000 or so clones, with just under 95% as singletons. The entry originates in a study of T cell changes during pregnancy in multiple sclerosis. The sequence derives from a female donor in good health, enrolled as a control in a pregnancy study. Sequenced material: peripheral blood, taken in the second trimester of pregnancy.

The CDR3 here is CASSLSRVGGNEKLFF. CDR3 nucleotides: TGTGCCAGCAGCTTATCCAGGGTAGGGGGTAATGAAAAACTGTTTTTT. The chain joins TRBV7-2 to TRBJ1-4; possibly TRBD1 for D (6 bases). The germline V and J ends were trimmed by 2 bases and 4 bases, with 14 bases remaining between them. This CDR3 region has 16 residues. Germline values: CDR1 SGHTA, CDR2 FQGNSA.